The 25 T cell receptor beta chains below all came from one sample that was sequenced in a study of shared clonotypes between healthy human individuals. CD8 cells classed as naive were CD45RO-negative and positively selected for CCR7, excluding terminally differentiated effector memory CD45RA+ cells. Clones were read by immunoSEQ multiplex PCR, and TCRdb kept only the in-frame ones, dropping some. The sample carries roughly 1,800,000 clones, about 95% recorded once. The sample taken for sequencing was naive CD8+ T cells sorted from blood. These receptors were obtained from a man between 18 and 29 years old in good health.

The CDR3 is CASSVGGQTDYGYTF. Here the CDR3 DNA reads TGTGCCAGCAGTGTTGGGGGACAGACGGACTATGGCTACACCTTC. This sequence joins TRBV2 and TRBJ1-2; 7 bases map to TRBD1. This CDR3 comprises 15 residues. In germline, CDR1 is SNHLY, CDR2 FYNNEI. V lost 4 bases to trimming and J lost 3 bases; unmatched junction nucleotides: 8.

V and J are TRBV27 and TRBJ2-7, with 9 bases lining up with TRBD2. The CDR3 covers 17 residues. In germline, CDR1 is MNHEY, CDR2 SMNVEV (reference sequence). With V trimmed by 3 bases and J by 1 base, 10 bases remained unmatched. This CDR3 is CASSFISSGSRSYEQYF. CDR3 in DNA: TGTGCCAGCAGTTTTATTAGTAGCGGGAGTAGGTCCTACGAGCAGTACTTC.

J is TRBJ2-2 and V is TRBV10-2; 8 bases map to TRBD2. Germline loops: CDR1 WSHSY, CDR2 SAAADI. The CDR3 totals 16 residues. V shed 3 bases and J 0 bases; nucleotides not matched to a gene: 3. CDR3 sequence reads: CASSDPGGANTGELFF. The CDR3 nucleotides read TGCGCCAGCAGTGATCCGGGGGGGGCGAACACCGGGGAGCTGTTTTTT.

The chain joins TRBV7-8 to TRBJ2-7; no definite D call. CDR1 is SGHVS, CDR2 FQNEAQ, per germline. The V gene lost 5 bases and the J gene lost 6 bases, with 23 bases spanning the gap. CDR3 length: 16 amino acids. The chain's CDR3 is CASSPQRLNGEGEQYF. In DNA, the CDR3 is TGTGCCAGCAGCCCCCAGAGACTTAACGGCGAAGGCGAGCAGTACTTC.

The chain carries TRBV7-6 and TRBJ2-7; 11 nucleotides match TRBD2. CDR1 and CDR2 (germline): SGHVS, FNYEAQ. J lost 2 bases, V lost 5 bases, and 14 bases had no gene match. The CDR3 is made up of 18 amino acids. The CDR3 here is CASSPTLPVTSGTYEQYF. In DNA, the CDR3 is TGTGCCAGCAGCCCCACCCTCCCAGTGACTAGCGGGACCTACGAGCAGTACTTC.

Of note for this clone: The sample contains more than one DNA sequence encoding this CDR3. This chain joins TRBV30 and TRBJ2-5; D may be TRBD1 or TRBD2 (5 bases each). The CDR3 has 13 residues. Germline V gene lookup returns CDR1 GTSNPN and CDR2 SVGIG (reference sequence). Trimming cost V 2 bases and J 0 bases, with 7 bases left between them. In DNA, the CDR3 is TGTGCCTGGAGTTGGGGGAACCAAGAGACCCAGTACTTC. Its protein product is CAWSWGNQETQYF. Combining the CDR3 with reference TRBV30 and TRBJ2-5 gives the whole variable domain SQTIHQWPATLVQPVGSPLSLECTVEGTSNPNLYWYRQAAGRGLQLLFYSVGIGQISSEVPQNLSASRPQDRQFILSSKKLLLSDSGFYLCAWSWGNQETQYFGPGTRLLVL.

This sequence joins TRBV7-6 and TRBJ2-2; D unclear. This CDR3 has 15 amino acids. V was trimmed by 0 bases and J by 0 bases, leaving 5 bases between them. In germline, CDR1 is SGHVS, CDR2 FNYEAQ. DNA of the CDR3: TGTGCCAGCAGCTTAGCTGCTTCGAACACCGGGGAGCTGTTTTTT. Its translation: CASSLAASNTGELFF.

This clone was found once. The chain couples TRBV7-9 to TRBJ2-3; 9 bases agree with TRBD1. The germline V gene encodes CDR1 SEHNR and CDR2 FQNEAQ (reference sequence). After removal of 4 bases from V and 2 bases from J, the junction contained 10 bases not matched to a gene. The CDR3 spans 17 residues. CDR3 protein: CASSSVPGQGLTDTQYF. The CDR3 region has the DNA TGTGCCAGCAGCTCCGTACCGGGACAGGGACTCACAGATACGCAGTATTTT. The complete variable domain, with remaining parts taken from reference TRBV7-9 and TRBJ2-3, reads DTGVSQNPRHKITKRGQNVTFRCDPISEHNRLYWYRQTLGQGPEFLTYFQNEAQLEKSRLLSDRFSAERPKGSFSTLEIQRTEQGDSAMYLCASSSVPGQGLTDTQYFGPGTRLTVL.

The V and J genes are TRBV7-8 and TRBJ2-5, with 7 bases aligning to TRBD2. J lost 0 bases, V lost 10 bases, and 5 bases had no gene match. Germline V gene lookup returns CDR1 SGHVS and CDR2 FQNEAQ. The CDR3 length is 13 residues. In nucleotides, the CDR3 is TGTGCCACCCATGGGGGGGACCAAGAGACCCAGTACTTC. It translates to CATHGGDQETQYF.

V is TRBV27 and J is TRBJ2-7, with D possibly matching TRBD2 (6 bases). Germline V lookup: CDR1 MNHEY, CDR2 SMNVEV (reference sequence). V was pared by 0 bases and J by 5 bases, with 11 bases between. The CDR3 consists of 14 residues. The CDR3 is CASSLSPDYNEQYF. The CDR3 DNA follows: TGTGCCAGCAGTTTATCCCCGGACTATAACGAGCAGTACTTC.

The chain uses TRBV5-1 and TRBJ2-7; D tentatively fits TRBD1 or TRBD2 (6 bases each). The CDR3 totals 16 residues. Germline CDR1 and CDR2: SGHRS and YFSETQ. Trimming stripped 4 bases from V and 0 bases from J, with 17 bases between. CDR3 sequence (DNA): TGCGCCAGCAGCCCAGAGGGGGGTCTCCTCTCCTACGAGCAGTACTTC. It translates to CASSPEGGLLSYEQYF.

The CDR3 reads CAWSEGLNEQFF. The DNA for the CDR3 is TGTGCCTGGAGTGAGGGCCTCAATGAGCAGTTCTTC. The chain couples TRBV30 to TRBJ2-1, with no clear D. The V and J ends lost 1 base and 6 bases respectively, with 7 bases between them. CDR1 GTSNPN and CDR2 SVGIG come from the germline V gene (reference sequence). The CDR3 sequence is 12 residues long.

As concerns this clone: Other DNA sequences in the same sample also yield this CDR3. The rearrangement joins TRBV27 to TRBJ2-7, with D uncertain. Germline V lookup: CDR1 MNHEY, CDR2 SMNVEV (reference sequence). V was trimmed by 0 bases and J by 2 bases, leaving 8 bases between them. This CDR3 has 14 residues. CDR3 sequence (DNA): TGTGCCAGCAGTTTATCGGGCGAAACCTACGAGCAGTACTTC. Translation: CASSLSGETYEQYF.

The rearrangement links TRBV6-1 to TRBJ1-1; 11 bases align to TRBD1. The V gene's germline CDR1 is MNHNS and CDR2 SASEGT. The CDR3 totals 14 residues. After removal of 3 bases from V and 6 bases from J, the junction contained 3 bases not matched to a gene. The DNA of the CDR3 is TGTGCCAGCAGTGAGGGACAGGGGGATCCTGAAGCTTTCTTT. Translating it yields CASSEGQGDPEAFF.

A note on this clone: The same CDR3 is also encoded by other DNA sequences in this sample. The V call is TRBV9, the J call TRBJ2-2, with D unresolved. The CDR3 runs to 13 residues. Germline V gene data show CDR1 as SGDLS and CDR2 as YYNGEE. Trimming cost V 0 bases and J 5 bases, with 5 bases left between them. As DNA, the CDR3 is TGTGCCAGCAGCGTAGATGGAACCGGGGAGCTGTTTTTT. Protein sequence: CASSVDGTGELFF.

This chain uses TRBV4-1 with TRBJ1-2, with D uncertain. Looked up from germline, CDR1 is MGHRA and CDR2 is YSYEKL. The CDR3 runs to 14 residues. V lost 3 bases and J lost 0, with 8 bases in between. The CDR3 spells CASSHIGSNYGYTF. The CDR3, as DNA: TGCGCCAGCAGCCATATCGGCTCTAACTATGGCTACACCTTC.

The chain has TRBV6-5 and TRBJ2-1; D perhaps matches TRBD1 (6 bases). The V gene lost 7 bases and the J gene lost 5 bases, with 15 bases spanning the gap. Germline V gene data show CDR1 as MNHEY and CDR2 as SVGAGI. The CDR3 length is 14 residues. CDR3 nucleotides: TGTGCCAGCACCCCGTTGGACAGAAACAATGAGCAGTTCTTC. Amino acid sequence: CASTPLDRNNEQFF.

CDR3 sequence reads: CASSSRGPGPDTQYF. CDR3 DNA sequence: TGTGCCAGCAGCTCCAGGGGGCCCGGCCCAGATACGCAGTATTTT. The chain uses TRBV13 and TRBJ2-3; 8 positions agree with TRBD1. The CDR3 sequence is 15 residues long. J was trimmed by 4 bases and V by 4 bases; bases with no gene match: 7. In germline, CDR1 is PRHDT, CDR2 FYEKMQ (reference sequence).

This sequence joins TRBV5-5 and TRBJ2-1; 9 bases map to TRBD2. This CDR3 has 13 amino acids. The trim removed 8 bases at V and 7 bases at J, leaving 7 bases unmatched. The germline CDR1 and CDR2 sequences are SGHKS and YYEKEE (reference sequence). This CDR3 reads CASLAGEGNEQFF. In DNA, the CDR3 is TGTGCCAGTTTAGCGGGAGAGGGGAATGAGCAGTTCTTC.

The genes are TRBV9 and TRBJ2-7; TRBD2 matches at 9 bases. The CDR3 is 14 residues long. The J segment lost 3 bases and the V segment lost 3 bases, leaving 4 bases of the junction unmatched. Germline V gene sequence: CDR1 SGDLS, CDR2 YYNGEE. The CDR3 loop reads CASSASGGNYEQYF. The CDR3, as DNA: TGTGCCAGCAGCGCGAGCGGGGGGAACTACGAGCAGTACTTC.

The DNA of the CDR3 is TGTGCCAGCAGCTTAGAGGACTCGTCCTACGAGCAGTACTTC. Its protein is CASSLEDSSYEQYF. The genes are TRBV7-8 and TRBJ2-7, with a possible D match to TRBD2 (5 bases). This CDR3 region has 14 residues. Germline V gene sequence: CDR1 SGHVS, CDR2 FQNEAQ. V shed 1 base and J shed 1 base, with 8 bases lying between them.

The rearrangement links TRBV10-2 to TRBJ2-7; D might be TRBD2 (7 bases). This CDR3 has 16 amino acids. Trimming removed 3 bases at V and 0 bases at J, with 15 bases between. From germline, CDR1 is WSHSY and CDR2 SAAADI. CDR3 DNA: TGCGCCAGCAGTGAAGGGACGGGGGGCCTCTCCTACGAGCAGTACTTC. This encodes CASSEGTGGLSYEQYF.

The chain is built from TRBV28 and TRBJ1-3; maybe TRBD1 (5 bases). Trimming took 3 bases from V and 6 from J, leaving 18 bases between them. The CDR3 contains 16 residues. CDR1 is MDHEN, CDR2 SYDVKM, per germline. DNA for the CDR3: TGTGCCAGCAGTTTTTTGTTAGACAGTCTTGTAAACACCATATATTTT. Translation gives CASSFLLDSLVNTIYF.

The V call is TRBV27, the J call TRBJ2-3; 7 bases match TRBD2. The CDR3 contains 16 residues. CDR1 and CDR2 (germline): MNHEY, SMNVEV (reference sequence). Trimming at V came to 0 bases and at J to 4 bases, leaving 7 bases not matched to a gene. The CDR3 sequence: CASSLSPSGSSDTQYF. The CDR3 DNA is TGTGCCAGCAGTTTATCCCCTAGCGGAAGTTCAGATACGCAGTATTTT.

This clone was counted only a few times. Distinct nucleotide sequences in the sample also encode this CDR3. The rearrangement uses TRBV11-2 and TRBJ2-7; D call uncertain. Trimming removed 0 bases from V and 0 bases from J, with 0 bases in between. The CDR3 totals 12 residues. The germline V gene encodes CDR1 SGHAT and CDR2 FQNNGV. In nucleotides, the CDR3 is TGTGCCAGCAGCTTAGACTCCTACGAGCAGTACTTC. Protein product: CASSLDSYEQYF.